One TCR beta chain is described in this entry. This clone's antigen is unknown. Per-base qualities were not stored, and no clone one base away is much larger. Deletion took 2 bases off V and 4 bases off J, with a span of 20 bases between the germline ends. According to the germline V gene, CDR1 reads LGHNA and CDR2 reads YSLEER. The cysteine opens and the phenylalanine closes a CDR3 of 17 amino acids. The only DNA kept is the CDR3, 51 bases in frame from the first base. The donors were 40 or so Caucasian individuals from Russia, aged 6 to 90 years, who were systemically healthy. Around 10 milliliters of peripheral blood were drawn from each donor into EDTA-treated Vacutainer tubes. Ficoll-Paque density-gradient centrifugation was used to isolate PBMCs, with at least 7 million per sample. Total RNA, at least 6 micrograms per sample, was extracted from PBMCs with Trizol reagent. For every donor, an aliquot of PBMCs went through flow cytometry to measure the percentages of naive CD45RAhigh/CD27high T cells.

These data are taken from a study of blood T cells in healthy people across ages (dated by TCRdb to 2015 to 2017). As for the study more broadly: Template switching captured roughly one uniquely barcoded TCR beta cDNA molecule per two T cells in model experiments. To track age-related changes in TCR beta repertoire diversity, the study relied on deep sequencing normalized with unique cDNA molecular identifiers. The donors were divided into four age groups: young (average approximately 17 years), middle-aged (roughly 40), aged (about 62) and long-lived (around 87). To avoid experimental bias, donors of different ages were randomly spread across the sequencing lanes. The study analyzed two additional independent replicas of 1 million unique cDNA reads from the same blood draw for two donors, one aged 18 to 29 and one aged 80 or older. What the study reported, not specific to this receptor: There was a strong correlation between observed TCR beta diversity and the percentage of naive T cells measured by flow cytometry. Total diversity estimates from one million sequenced T cells were considered lower bounds and underestimates. As age increased, observed TCR beta diversity per million T cells dropped in a roughly linear way, and a significant reduction was already evident by age 40. Bulk unsorted PBMC profiling prevented conclusive comparison of naive and antigen-experienced compartments. Because donor CMV infection status was unknown, age-related changes in expanded clonotypes were potentially confounded. Compared with the aged group, the long-lived group had more naive CD4+ T cells, fewer expanded clones and increased TCR diversity, suggesting age selection.

The method behind the library was 5' RACE. The listed sequencing device is Illumina HiSeq 2500. A second roughly 6 to 12 cycle PCR used a sample-barcoded 5' primer and a J-beta primer mix. A template-switch 5' adaptor carrying 12 random nucleotides introduced a unique molecular identifier onto each TCR beta cDNA molecule. Each sample yielded at least 2.5 million CDR3-containing paired-end reads. First-strand cDNA was synthesized from all RNA with the Mint cDNA synthesis kit, primed by a TRBC-specific oligonucleotide. Following uracil-DNA glycosylase treatment, all cDNA underwent a first 18-cycle PCR with the universal primers M1SS and BC2_uni_R. The authors processed their data as follows. Normalization of each sample was performed by random selection of 1 million high-quality reads, each carrying a distinct molecular identifier. Instead of being binned into consensus sequences, reads that shared molecular identifiers were thrown out. MiTCR, with a Q25 quality threshold and the strictest error-elimination algorithm, was used for CDR3 identification, clonotype clustering and error correction. Lower-bound total TCR beta diversity was estimated with a nonparametric unseen species model using Euler transformation. TCRdb itself trimmed the public reads at Q25 with fastp, ran MiXCR and retained productive beta chains. Entries are consolidated by CDR3 protein sequence, retaining the most common genes and DNA. Clone size and V and J calls follow TCRdb, not the original study. This sample is represented by more than 500,000 distinct CDR3 sequences; 27% of them were singletons. Around a sixth of the sample belongs to the ten largest clones.

The sample comprised blood. The sequence was collected from a woman aged 70 to 79 in good health. The V and J segments used are TRBV4-3 and TRBJ1-1; the D segment cannot be called with confidence. The nucleotides read TGCGCCAGCAGCCAAACACCCGTCGGGTCCTTTGGCACTGAAGCTTTCTTT. This encodes CASSQTPVGSFGTEAFF.